This entry lists 2 T cell receptor beta chains sequenced from one sample in a study of T cell responses to AZD1222 COVID-19 vaccine. TCRdb's copy holds only in-frame clones and misses some; the assay was immunoSEQ multiplex PCR. This sample yields about 100,000 clones, of which approximately 83% are seen a single time; about 6% belongs to the top ten. This specimen was peripheral blood, taken on day 0 of AZD1222 vaccination. These receptors all stem from an adult in good health.

The CDR3 here is CASSSPWRGNEQFF. CDR3 in DNA: TGTGCCAGCAGCTCCCCATGGAGGGGCAATGAGCAGTTCTTC. The gene calls are TRBV5-6 and TRBJ2-1; a weak D match, TRBD2 (6 bases). V gave up 3 bases and J gave up 6 bases, with 13 bases separating them. The germline gives CDR1 SGHDT, CDR2 YYEEEE. This CDR3 contains 14 residues. Supplemented by reference TRBV5-6 and TRBJ2-1, the full variable domain reads DAGVTQSPTHLIKTRGQQVTLRCSPKSGHDTVSWYQQALGQGPQFIFQYYEEEERQRGNFPDRFSGHQFPNYSSELNVNALLLGDSALYLCASSSPWRGNEQFFGPGTRLTVL.

Turning to this clone: Additional DNA sequences in this sample encode the identical CDR3. The J gene is TRBJ1-1, the V gene TRBV18; 11 positions match TRBD1. Germline loops: CDR1 KGHSH, CDR2 LQKENI. The ends lost 2 bases at V and 3 bases at J; junction bases unmatched: 2. This CDR3 comprises 15 residues. CDR3 protein: CASSPGTGGYTEAFF. CDR3 nucleotides: TGTGCCAGCTCACCAGGGACAGGGGGATACACTGAAGCTTTCTTT.